Below, one TCR beta chain is given with its context. Its antigen is still unknown. This table comes from immunoSEQ multiplex PCR, and its TCRdb copy is limited to in-frame clones, with some not included. The sample consists of some 450,000 clones, about nine tenths of them appearing once. This entry belongs to a study of Ad26.COV2.S vaccination and SARS-CoV-2 variants. In the study overall: Into the muscle, Ad26.COV2.S was dosed once or twice, 56 days apart. Study results and caveats: Breadth, reportedly substantial, characterized the spike-specific CD8+ and CD4+ T cell responses after vaccination. Analytic work on TCR breadth and depth might have understated the full extent of total T cell responses. Non-spike TCR breadth did not differ much between vaccine and placebo recipients.

Germline CDR1 and CDR2: SGHRS and YFSETQ. This CDR3 is built from 16 residues. V lost 4 bases to trimming and J lost 0 bases, with 15 bases between them. The sample's treatment: roughly 19 received Ad26.COV2.S at low or high dose, single or two shots; five or six received placebo; per-sample allocation not given. Material that was analyzed had been drawn on day 63 after the first vaccine or placebo injection. The input for sequencing was peripheral blood, taken in a trial of Ad26.COV2.S vaccine versus placebo. The receptor was derived from a person between 18 and 65 years old who received the Ad26.COV2.S COVID-19 vaccine or a placebo. The genes are TRBV5-1 and TRBJ2-3; possible D gene TRBD2, 6 bases. The CDR3, as DNA: TGCGCCAGCAGCCCCTTTCCCAGCGGGAGCACAGATACGCAGTATTTT. It yields the protein CASSPFPSGSTDTQYF.